This TCR beta chain was identified in a study of T cell clones after liver transplantation. On the study more broadly: At least one year of complete immunosuppression withdrawal without enzymes over twice normal defined tolerance.

Trimming pared 6 bases from V and 3 bases from J, leaving 12 bases between. Germline V gives CDR1 MDHEN, CDR2 SYDVKM. This CDR3 contains 13 residues. Study observations and caveats: Rather than being deleted, graft donor-reactive T cells may have moved into the graft.

Assay used: immunoSEQ multiplex PCR; TCRdb lists only in-frame clones, some missing. The sample holds about 18,000 clones, around 90% seen once. Details on this clone: Its antigen is not known.

Sequencing was performed on CD8+ T cells from blood, taken before liver transplant. V is TRBV28 and J is TRBJ2-7; D is unclear. This sequence was found in a human donor who received a liver transplant. The CDR3 loop reads CASRPPPGYEQYF. The CDR3 nucleotides are TGTGCCAGCAGACCCCCCCCGGGCTACGAGCAGTACTTC.